The rows below give T cell receptor beta chains drawn from one sample of a study of identical twins. TCRdb called the 5' RACE reads again in MiXCR, with one record for every CDR3 protein. The top ten hold about 0.25% of the sample, which has 1.5 million to 2 million distinct CDR3 sequences, around 33% seen once. The sample comprised cord blood. Receptors originate from a newborn girl in good health. Each CDR3 is given with its conserved first and last residue. Fields, in order: clone size, V gene, D gene, J gene, CDR3 protein, CDR3 DNA. The D gene is left open where the match is weak. The size entry is marked missing in some rows and otherwise reads once, few, many or a size class.

clone_size: NA; v_call: TRBV11-2; d_call: TRBD2; j_call: TRBJ2-5; cdr3_aa: CASSPTTSGRGNEQYF; cdr3_nt: TGTGCCAGCAGCCCAACAACTAGCGGGAGAGGCAATGAGCAGTACTTC
clone_size: once; v_call: TRBV28; d_call: NA; j_call: TRBJ2-2; cdr3_aa: CASSWGPGELFF; cdr3_nt: TGTGCCAGCAGTTGGGGTCCCGGGGAGCTGTTTTTT
clone_size: few; v_call: TRBV4-1; d_call: TRBD1; j_call: TRBJ2-7; cdr3_aa: CASSLTGTARFPYEQYF; cdr3_nt: TGCGCCAGCAGCCTTACCGGGACAGCTAGGTTCCCCTACGAGCAGTACTTC
clone_size: NA; v_call: TRBV5-1; d_call: TRBD1; j_call: TRBJ2-7; cdr3_aa: CASSLARVGQGAFRYNEQYF; cdr3_nt: TGCGCCAGCAGCTTGGCTCGGGTCGGACAGGGGGCGTTTCGATACAATGAGCAGTACTTC
clone_size: many; v_call: TRBV6-5; d_call: TRBD1; j_call: TRBJ1-2; cdr3_aa: CASSPTGVYGYTF; cdr3_nt: TGTGCCAGCAGCCCGACAGGGGTCTATGGCTACACCTTC
clone_size: NA; v_call: TRBV12-3/TRBV12-4; d_call: TRBD2; j_call: TRBJ2-1; cdr3_aa: CASSSPGLGHEQFF; cdr3_nt: TGTGCCAGCAGTTCCCCGGGACTAGGCCATGAGCAGTTCTTC
clone_size: NA; v_call: TRBV20-1; d_call: NA; j_call: TRBJ1-4; cdr3_aa: CSARSYQGPNEKLFF; cdr3_nt: TGCAGTGCTAGATCTTACCAGGGCCCTAATGAAAAACTGTTTTTT
clone_size: NA; v_call: TRBV12-3/TRBV12-4; d_call: NA; j_call: TRBJ2-1; cdr3_aa: CASSFRSNEETQFF; cdr3_nt: TGTGCCAGCAGTTTTCGGTCTAATGAGGAGACCCAGTTCTTC
clone_size: NA; v_call: TRBV11-2; d_call: TRBD2; j_call: TRBJ2-1; cdr3_aa: CASSLVGLAGVWGLSYNEQFF; cdr3_nt: TGTGCCAGCAGCTTAGTCGGACTAGCGGGGGTTTGGGGATTATCCTACAATGAGCAGTTCTTC
clone_size: few; v_call: TRBV28; d_call: NA; j_call: TRBJ2-3; cdr3_aa: CASGARTDTQYF; cdr3_nt: TGTGCCAGCGGGGCGAGGACAGATACGCAGTATTTT
clone_size: NA; v_call: TRBV24-1; d_call: NA; j_call: TRBJ1-5; cdr3_aa: CATSGTGNNQPQHF; cdr3_nt: TGTGCCACCAGTGGTACAGGGAACAATCAGCCCCAGCATTTT
clone_size: NA; v_call: TRBV24-1; d_call: TRBD1; j_call: TRBJ2-3; cdr3_aa: CATSDSGTGNTDTQYF; cdr3_nt: TGTGCCACCAGTGATTCCGGGACAGGGAACACAGATACGCAGTATTTT
clone_size: NA; v_call: TRBV20-1; d_call: NA; j_call: TRBJ2-7; cdr3_aa: CSASPQDPRQYF; cdr3_nt: TGCAGTGCCTCCCCACAGGATCCTAGGCAGTACTTC
clone_size: many; v_call: TRBV5-1; d_call: TRBD2; j_call: TRBJ2-5; cdr3_aa: CASSLTSGKETQYF; cdr3_nt: TGCGCCAGCAGCTTGACTAGCGGGAAAGAGACCCAGTACTTC
clone_size: many; v_call: TRBV4-1; d_call: NA; j_call: TRBJ2-7; cdr3_aa: CASSQLIDNYEQYF; cdr3_nt: TGCGCCAGCAGCCAACTTATAGATAACTACGAGCAGTACTTC
clone_size: NA; v_call: TRBV4-1; d_call: TRBD1; j_call: TRBJ1-4; cdr3_aa: CASSQVGTVYEKLFF; cdr3_nt: TGCGCCAGCAGCCAAGTAGGGACAGTTTATGAAAAACTGTTTTTT